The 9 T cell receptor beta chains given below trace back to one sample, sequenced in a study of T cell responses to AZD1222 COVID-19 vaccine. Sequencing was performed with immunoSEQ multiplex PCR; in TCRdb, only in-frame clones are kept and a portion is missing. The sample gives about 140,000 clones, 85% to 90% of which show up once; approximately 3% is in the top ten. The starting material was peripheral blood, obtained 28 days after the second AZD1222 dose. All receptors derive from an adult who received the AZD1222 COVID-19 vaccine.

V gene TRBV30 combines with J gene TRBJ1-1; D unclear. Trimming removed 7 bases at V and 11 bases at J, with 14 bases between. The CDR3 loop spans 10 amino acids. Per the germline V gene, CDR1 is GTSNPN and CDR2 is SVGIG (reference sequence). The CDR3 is CAYTRLRAFF. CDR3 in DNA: TGTGCCTACACCCGGTTGAGGGCTTTCTTT.

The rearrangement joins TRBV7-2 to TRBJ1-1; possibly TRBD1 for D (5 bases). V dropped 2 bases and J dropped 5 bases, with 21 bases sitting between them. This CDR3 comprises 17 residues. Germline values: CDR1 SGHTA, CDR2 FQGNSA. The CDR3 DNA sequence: TGTGCCAGCAGCTTAAGGCTGGTCTCAGGGCTGTGGACTGAAGCTTTCTTT. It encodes CASSLRLVSGLWTEAFF.

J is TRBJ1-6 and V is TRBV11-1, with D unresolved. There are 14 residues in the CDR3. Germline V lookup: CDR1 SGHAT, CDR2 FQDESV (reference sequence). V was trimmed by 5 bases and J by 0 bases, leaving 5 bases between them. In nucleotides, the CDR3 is TGTGCCAGCAGCCGTAGCTCCTATAATTCACCCCTCCACTTT. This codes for CASSRSSYNSPLHF.

The DNA of the CDR3 is TGTGCCAGCAAATTAGCGTACGGGGGCTATGGCTACACCTTC. Translation: CASKLAYGGYGYTF. This chain connects TRBV28 to TRBJ1-2; a possible D gene is TRBD1 (5 bases). Germline CDR1 reads MDHEN; CDR2 reads SYDVKM. The length of the CDR3 is 14 residues. The ends were cut back, 7 bases at V and 4 bases at J, with 16 bases in the middle.

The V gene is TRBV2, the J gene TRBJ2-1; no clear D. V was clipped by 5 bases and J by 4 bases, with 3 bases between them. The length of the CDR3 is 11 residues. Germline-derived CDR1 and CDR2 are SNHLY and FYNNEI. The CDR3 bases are TGTGCCAGCAGTTCTTACAATGAGCAGTTCTTC. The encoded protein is CASSSYNEQFF. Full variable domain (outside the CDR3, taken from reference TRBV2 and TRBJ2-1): EPEVTQTPSHQVTQMGQEVILRCVPISNHLYFYWYRQILGQKVEFLVSFYNNEISEKSEIFDDQFSVERPDGSNFTLKIRSTKLEDSAMYFCASSSYNEQFFGPGTRLTVL.

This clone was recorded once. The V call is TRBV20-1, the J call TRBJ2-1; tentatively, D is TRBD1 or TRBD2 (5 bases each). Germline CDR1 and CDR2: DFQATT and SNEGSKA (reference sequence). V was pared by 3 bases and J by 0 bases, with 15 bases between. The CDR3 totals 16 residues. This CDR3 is CSASSHGASSYNEQFF. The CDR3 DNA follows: TGCAGTGCTAGTAGTCACGGGGCCAGCTCCTACAATGAGCAGTTCTTC.

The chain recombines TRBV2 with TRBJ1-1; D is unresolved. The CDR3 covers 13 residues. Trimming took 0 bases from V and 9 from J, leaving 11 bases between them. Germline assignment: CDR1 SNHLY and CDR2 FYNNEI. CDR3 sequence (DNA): TGTGCCAGCAGTGAAGCGGGTTGGCTTAAAGCTTTCTTT. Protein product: CASSEAGWLKAFF. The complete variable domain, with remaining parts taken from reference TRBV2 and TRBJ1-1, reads EPEVTQTPSHQVTQMGQEVILRCVPISNHLYFYWYRQILGQKVEFLVSFYNNEISEKSEIFDDQFSVERPDGSNFTLKIRSTKLEDSAMYFCASSEAGWLKAFFGQGTRLTVV.

CDR3 sequence: CASSPGQAPYEQYF. The CDR3, as DNA: TGTGCCAGCAGCCCGGGACAGGCGCCCTACGAGCAGTACTTC. V is TRBV6-5 and J is TRBJ2-7, with 8 bases fitting TRBD1. This CDR3 has 14 residues. Germline CDR1 MNHEY, CDR2 SVGAGI. Trimming cost V 6 bases and J 2 bases; bases outside gene matches: 6.

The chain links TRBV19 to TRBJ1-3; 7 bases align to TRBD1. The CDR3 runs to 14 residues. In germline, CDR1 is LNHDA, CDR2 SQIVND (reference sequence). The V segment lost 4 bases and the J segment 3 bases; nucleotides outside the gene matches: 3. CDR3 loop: CASSTRQGGNTIYF. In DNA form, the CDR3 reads TGTGCCAGTAGTACTCGACAGGGTGGAAACACCATATATTTT. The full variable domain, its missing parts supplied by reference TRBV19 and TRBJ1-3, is DGGITQSPKYLFRKEGQNVTLSCEQNLNHDAMYWYRQDPGQGLRLIYYSQIVNDFQKGDIAEGYSVSREKKESFPLTVTSAQKNPTAFYLCASSTRQGGNTIYFGEGSWLTVV.